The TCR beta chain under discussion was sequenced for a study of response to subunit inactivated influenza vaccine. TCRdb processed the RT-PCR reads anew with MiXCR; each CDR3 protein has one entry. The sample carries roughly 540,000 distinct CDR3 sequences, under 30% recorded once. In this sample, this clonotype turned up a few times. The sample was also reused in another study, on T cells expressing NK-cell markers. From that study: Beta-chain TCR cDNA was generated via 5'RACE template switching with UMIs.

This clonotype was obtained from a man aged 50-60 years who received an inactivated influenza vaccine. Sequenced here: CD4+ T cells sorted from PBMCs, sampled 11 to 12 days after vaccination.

CDR3 sequence reads: CASSPMGRNEKLFF. Here the CDR3 DNA reads TGTGCCAGCAGTCCAATGGGGCGTAATGAAAAACTGTTTTTT. This chain links TRBV27 with TRBJ1-4; the D gene is possibly TRBD1 (5 bases). Germline V CDR1 and CDR2: MNHEY, SMNVEV (reference sequence). V lost 5 bases and J lost 4, with 11 bases in between. The CDR3 covers 14 residues. Using reference TRBV27 and TRBJ1-4 for the parts outside the CDR3, the full variable domain is EAQVTQNPRYLITVTGKKLTVTCSQNMNHEYMSWYRQDPGLGLRQIYYSMNVEVTDKGDVPEGYKVSRKEKRNFPLILESPSPNQTSLYFCASSPMGRNEKLFFGSGTQLSVL.